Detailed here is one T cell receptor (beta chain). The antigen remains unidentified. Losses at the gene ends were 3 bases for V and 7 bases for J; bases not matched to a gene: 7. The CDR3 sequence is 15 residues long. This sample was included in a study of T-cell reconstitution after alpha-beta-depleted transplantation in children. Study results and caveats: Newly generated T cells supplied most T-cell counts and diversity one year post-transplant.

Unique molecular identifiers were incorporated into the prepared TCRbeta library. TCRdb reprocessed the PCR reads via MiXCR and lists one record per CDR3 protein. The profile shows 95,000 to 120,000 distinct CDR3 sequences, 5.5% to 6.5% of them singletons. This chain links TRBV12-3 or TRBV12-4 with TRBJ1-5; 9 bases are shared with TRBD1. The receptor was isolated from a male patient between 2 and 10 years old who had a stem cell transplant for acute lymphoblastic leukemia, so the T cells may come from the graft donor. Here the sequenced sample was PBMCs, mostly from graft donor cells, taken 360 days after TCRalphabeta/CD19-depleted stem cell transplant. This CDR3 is CASSFNRGLGQPQHF. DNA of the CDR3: TGTGCCAGCAGTTTCAACAGGGGGCTAGGACAGCCCCAGCATTTT.